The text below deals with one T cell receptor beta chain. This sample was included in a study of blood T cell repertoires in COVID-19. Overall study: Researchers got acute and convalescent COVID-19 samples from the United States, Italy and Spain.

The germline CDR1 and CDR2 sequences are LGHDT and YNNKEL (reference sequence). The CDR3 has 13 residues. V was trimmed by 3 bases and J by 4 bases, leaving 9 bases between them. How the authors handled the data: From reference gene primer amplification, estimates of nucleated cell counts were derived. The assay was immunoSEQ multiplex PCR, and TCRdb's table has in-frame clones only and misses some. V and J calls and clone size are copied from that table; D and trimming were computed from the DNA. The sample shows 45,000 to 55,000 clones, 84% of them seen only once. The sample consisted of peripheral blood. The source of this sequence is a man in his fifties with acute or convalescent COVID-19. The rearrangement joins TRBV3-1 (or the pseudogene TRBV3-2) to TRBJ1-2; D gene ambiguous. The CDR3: CASSHYPVYGYTF. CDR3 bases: TGTGCCAGCAGCCATTATCCAGTCTATGGCTACACCTTC.